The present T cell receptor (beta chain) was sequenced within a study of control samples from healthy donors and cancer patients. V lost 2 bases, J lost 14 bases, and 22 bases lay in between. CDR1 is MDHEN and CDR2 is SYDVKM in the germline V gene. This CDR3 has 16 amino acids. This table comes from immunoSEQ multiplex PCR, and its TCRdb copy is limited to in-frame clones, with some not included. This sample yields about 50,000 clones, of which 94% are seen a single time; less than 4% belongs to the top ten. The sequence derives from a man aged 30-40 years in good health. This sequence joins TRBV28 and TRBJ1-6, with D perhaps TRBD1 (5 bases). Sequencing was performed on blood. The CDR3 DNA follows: TGTGCCAGCAGTTTACAGGAGGGTGGGGGGATTGAAACCCTCCACTTT. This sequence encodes CASSLQEGGGIETLHF.